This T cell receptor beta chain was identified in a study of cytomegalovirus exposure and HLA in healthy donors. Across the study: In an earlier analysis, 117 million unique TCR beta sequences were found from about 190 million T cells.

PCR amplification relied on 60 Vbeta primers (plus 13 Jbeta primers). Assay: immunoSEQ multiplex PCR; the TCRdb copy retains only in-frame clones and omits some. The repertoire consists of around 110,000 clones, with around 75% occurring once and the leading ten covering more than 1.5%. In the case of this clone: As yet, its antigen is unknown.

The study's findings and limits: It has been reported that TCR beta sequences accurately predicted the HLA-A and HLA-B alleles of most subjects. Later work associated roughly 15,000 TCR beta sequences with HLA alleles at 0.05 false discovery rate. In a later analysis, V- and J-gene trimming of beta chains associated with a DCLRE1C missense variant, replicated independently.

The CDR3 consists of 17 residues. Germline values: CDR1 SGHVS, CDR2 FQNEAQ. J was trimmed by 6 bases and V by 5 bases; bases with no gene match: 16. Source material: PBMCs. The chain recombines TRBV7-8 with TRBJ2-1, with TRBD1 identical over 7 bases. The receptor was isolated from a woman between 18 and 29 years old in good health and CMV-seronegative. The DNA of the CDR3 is TGTGCCAGCAGCCCGACGACAGGGCCAGCGAGATCCAATGAGCAGTTCTTC. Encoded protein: CASSPTTGPARSNEQFF.